This TCR beta chain was recorded in a study of blood T cell repertoires in COVID-19. For the study at large: Nucleic acid was either cDNA or gDNA, and it came from T cells, B-cell-depleted T cells, or PBMCs.

Authors' processing steps: Amplification of reference gene primers provided the estimated nucleated cell counts. The repertoire was sequenced with immunoSEQ multiplex PCR; TCRdb's copy has only in-frame clones and lacks some. The DNA gave D and trimming, while V, J and clone size come from that table. The sample shows 150,000 to 200,000 clones, around 85% of them seen only once. This CDR3 region has 12 residues. Between the trimmed V and J ends, which lost 2 bases and 9 bases, there was a span of 8 bases. The V gene's germline CDR1 is LGHNT and CDR2 FRNRAP. V is TRBV12-5 and J is TRBJ2-1; D call uncertain. The sample was peripheral blood. The clonotype comes from a man between 60 and 70 years old with active or convalescent COVID-19. As DNA, the CDR3 is TGTGCTAGTGGTTTGCTCAACAGTGAGCAGTTCTTC. The encoded protein is CASGLLNSEQFF.